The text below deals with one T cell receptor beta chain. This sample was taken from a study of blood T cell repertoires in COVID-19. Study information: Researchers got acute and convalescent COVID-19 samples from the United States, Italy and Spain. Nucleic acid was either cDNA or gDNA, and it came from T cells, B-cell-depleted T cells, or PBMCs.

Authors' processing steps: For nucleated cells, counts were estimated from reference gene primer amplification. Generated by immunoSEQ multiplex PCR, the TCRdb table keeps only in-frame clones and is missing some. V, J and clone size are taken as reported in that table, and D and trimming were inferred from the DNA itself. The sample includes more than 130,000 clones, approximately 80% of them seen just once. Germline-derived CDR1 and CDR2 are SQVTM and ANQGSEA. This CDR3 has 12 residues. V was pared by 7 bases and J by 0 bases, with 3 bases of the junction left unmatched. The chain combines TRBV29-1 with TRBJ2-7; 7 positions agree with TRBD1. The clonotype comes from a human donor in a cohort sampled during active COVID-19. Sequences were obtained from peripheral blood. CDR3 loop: CSAGQASYEQYF. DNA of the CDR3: TGCAGCGCCGGACAGGCCTCCTACGAGCAGTACTTC.